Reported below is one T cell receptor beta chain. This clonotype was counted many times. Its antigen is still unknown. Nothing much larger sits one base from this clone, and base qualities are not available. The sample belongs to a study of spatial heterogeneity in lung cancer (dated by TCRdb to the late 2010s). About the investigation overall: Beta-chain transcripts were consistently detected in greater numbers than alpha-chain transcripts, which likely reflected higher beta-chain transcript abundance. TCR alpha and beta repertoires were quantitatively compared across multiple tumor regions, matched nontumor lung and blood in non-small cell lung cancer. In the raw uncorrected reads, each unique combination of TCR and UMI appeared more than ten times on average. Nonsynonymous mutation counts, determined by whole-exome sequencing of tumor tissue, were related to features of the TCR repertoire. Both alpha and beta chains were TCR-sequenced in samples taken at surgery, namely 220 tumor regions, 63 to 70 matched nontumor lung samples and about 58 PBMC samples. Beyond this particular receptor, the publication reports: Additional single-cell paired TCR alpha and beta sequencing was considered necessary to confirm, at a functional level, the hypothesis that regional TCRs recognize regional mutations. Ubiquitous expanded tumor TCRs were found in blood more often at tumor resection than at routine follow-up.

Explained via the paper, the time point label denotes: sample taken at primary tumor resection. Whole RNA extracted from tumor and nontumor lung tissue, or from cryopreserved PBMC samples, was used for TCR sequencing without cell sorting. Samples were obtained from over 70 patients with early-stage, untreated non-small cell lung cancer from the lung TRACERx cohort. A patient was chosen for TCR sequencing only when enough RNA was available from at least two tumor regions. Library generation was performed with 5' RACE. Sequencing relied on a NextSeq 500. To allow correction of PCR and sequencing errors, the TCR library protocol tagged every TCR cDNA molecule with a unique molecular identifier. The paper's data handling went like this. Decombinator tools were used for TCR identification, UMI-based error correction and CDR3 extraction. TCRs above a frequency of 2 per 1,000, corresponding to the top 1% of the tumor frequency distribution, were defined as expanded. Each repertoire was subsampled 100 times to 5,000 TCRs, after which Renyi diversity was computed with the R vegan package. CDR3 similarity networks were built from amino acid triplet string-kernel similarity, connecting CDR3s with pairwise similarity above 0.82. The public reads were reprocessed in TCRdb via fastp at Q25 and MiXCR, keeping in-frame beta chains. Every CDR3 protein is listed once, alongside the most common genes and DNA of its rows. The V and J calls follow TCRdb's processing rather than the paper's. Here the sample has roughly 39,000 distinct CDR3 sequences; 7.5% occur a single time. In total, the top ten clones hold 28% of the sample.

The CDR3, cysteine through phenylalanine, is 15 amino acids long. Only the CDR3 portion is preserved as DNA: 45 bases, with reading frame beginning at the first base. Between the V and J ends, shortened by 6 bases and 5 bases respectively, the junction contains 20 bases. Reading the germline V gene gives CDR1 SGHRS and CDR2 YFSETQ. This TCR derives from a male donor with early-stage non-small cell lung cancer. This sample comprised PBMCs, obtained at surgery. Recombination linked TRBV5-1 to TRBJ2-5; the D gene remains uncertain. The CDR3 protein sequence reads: CASISKGLLGETQYF. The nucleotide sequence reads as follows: TGCGCCAGCATAAGTAAGGGTCTCTTGGGTGAGACCCAGTACTTC.